The clone carrying this TCR beta chain has a handful of counts. Antigen unknown. The sample originates from a study of T-cell memory formation after mild COVID-19. Findings and limits, study-wide: For contracting clones, CD4+ ones sat mainly in CM and EM, CD8+ in EMRA. Proof of SARS-CoV-2 specificity was absent for the second-wave clones that crested on day 37. Contracting clones, day 15 to 85, had balanced CD4/CD8, and later expanders favored CD4+.

Amplification by 5'RACE using constant-segment primers produced TCR alpha and TCR beta cDNA libraries that carried sample barcodes and UMIs. TCRdb fed the 5' RACE reads into MiXCR, producing one record per CDR3 protein. Among approximately 260,000 distinct CDR3 sequences listed, 15% to 20% were seen once. CDR1 and CDR2 from the germline V gene are SGHRS and YFSETQ. Trimming removed 0 bases at V and 7 bases at J, with 13 bases between. CDR3 size: 14 residues. Sequencing input: PBMCs or a T cell subset sorted from them (not recorded which). This TCR was sampled from a young man who had mild COVID-19 (a few samples of this study predate the infection). Cell type and time point are not known. The chain couples TRBV5-1 to TRBJ1-1, with D unclear. This chain's CDR3 is CASSLALGPNEAFF. The CDR3 bases are TGCGCCAGCAGCTTGGCCCTAGGCCCGAATGAAGCTTTCTTT.